This entry is about one T cell receptor beta chain. The target antigen is unknown. The source of the sample is a study of T-cell reconstitution after alpha-beta-depleted transplantation in children. As it was prepared, the TCRbeta library received unique molecular identifiers. TCRdb re-called the PCR reads with MiXCR, one entry per CDR3 protein. Among a few hundred thousand distinct CDR3 sequences listed, roughly 24% were seen once. Study-wide points: Counts and diversity of T cells one year after transplant came mostly from newly produced T cells.

The clonotype originates from a girl under 10 years old with Fanconi anemia, due to receive a stem cell transplant. This specimen consisted of PBMCs, obtained before TCRalphabeta/CD19-depleted stem cell transplant.

CDR3 bases: TGCAGCGTTGGGCCCGTGGGTAACTATGGCTACACCTTC. Residues: CSVGPVGNYGYTF. The rearrangement links TRBV29-1 to TRBJ1-2, with D unresolved. The CDR3 sequence is 13 residues long. Trimming cost V 4 bases and J 1 base, with 10 bases left between them. The V gene's germline CDR1 is SQVTM and CDR2 ANQGSEA.